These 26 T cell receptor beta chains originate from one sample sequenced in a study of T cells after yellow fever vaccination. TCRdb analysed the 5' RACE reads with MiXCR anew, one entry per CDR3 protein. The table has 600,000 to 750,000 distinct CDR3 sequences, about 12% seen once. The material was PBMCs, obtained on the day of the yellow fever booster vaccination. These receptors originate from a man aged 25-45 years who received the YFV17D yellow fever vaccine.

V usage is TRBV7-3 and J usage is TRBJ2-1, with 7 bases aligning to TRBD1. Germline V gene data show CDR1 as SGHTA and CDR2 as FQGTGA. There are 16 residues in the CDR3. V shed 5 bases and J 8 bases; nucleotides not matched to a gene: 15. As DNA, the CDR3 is TGTGCCAGCAGCCGCACCGGGACAGCCCTTGGGGATGAGCAGTTCTTC. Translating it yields CASSRTGTALGDEQFF.

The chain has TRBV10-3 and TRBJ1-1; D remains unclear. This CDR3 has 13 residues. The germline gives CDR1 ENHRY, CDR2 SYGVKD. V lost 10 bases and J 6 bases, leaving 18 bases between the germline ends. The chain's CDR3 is CATVPGVGSEAFF. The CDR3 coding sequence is TGTGCCACGGTGCCGGGAGTGGGTTCTGAAGCTTTCTTT.

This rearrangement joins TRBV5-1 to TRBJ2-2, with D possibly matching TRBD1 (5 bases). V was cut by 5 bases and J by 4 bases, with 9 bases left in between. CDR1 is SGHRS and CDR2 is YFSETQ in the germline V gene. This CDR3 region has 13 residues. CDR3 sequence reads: CASRETVTGELFF. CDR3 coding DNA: TGCGCCAGCAGAGAGACAGTCACCGGGGAGCTGTTTTTT.

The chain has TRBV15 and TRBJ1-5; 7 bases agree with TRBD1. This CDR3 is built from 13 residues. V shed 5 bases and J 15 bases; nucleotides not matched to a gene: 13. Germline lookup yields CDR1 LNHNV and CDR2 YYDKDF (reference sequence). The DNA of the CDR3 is TGTGCCACCAGCGAAGGGGTTAGGGGGCGGACGCATTTT. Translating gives CATSEGVRGRTHF.

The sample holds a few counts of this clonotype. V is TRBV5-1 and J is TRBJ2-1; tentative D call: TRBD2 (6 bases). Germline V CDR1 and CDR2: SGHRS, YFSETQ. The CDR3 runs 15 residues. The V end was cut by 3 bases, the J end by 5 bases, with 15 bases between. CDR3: CASSSDGGAHNEQFF. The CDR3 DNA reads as TGCGCCAGCAGCTCGGACGGGGGAGCGCACAATGAGCAGTTCTTC.

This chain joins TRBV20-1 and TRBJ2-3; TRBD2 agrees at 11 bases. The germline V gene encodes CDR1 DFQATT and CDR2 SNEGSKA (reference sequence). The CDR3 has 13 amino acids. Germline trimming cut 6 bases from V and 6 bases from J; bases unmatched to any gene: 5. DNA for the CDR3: TGCAGTGCCCCTCTAGCGGGAGGCGATACGCAGTATTTT. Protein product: CSAPLAGGDTQYF.

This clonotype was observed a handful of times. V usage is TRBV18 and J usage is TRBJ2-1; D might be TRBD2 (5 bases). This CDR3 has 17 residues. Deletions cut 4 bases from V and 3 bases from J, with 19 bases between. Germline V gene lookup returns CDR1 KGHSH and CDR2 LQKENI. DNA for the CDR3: TGTGCCAGCTCACTCTACCCGGAGGTGGTTCTCTACAATGAGCAGTTCTTC. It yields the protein CASSLYPEVVLYNEQFF.

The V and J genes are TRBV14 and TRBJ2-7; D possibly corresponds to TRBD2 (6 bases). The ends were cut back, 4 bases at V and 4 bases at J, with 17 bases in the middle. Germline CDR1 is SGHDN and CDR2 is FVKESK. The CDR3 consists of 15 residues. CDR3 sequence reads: CASSPPGGLLYEQYF. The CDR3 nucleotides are TGTGCCAGCAGCCCCCCTGGGGGACTTCTTTACGAGCAGTACTTC.

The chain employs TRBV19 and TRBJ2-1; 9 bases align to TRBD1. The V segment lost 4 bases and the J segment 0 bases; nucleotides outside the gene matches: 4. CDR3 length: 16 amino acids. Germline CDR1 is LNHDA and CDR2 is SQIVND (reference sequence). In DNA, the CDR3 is TGTGCCAGTAGTAGGGACAGGGCCTTCTCCTACAATGAGCAGTTCTTC. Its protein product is CASSRDRAFSYNEQFF.

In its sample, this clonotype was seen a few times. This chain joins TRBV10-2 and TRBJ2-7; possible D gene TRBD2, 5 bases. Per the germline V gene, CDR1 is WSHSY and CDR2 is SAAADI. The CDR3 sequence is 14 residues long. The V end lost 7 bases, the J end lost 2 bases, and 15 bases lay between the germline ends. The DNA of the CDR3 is TGCGCCAGCAAACAGTCCCGAGGGCCCTACGAGCAGTACTTC. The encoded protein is CASKQSRGPYEQYF.

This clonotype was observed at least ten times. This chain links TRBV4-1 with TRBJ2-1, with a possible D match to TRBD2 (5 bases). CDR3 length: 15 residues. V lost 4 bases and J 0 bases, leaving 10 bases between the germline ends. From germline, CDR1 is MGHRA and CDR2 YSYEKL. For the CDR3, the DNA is TGCGCCAGCAGCCGGGCGGGTAGCTCCTACAATGAGCAGTTCTTC. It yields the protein CASSRAGSSYNEQFF.

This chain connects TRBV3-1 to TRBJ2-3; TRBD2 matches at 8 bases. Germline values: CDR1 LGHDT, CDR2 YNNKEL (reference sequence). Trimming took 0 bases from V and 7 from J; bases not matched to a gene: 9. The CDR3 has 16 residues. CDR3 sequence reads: CASSQDSGGLSNTQYF. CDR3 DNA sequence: TGTGCCAGCAGCCAAGATTCGGGGGGGTTGTCGAATACGCAGTATTTT.

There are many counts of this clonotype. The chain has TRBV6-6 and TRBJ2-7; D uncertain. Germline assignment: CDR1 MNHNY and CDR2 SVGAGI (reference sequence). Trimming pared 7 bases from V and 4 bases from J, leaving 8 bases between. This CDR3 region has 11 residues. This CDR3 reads CASKREYEQYF. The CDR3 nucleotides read TGTGCCAGCAAACGAGAATACGAGCAGTACTTC.

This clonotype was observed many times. The CDR3 loop is CSAKADWSGNTEAFF. The CDR3 DNA reads as TGCAGTGCTAAGGCGGACTGGTCGGGGAACACTGAAGCTTTCTTT. The chain uses TRBV20-1 and TRBJ1-1; D not certain. The V gene's germline CDR1 is DFQATT and CDR2 SNEGSKA (reference sequence). With 4 bases removed from V and 1 base from J, the gap between germline ends came to 16 bases. The CDR3 spans 15 residues.

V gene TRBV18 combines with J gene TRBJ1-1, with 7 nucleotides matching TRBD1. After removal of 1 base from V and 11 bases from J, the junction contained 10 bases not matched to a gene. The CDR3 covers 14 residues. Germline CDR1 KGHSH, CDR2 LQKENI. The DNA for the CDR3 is TGTGCCAGCTCACCACAGGGGACAGTCCCCGGGGCTTTCTTT. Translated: CASSPQGTVPGAFF.

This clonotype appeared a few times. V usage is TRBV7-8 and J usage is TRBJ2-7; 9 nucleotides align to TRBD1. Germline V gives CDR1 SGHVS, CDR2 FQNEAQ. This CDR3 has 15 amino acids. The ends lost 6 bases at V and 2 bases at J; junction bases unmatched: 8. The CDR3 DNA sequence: TGTGCCAGCAGTCCACGGGACAGGGCAGCCTACGAGCAGTACTTC. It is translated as CASSPRDRAAYEQYF.

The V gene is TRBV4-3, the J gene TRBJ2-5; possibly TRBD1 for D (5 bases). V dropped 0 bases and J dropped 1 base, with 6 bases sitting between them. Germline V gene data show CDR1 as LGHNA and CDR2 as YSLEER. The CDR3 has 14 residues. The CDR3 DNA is TGCGCCAGCAGCCAAGACCAGGGCCAAGAGACCCAGTACTTC. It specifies CASSQDQGQETQYF.

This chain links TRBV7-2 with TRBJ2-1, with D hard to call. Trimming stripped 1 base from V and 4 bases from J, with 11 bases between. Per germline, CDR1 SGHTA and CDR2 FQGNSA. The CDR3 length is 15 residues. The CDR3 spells CASSLVTVTYNEQFF. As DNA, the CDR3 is TGTGCCAGCAGCTTAGTTACAGTTACATACAATGAGCAGTTCTTC.

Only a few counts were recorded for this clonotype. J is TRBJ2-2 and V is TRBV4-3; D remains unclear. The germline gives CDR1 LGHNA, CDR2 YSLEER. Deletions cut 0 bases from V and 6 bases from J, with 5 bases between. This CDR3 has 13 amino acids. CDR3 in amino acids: CASSQELAGELFF. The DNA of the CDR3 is TGCGCCAGCAGCCAAGAGCTAGCCGGGGAGCTGTTTTTT.

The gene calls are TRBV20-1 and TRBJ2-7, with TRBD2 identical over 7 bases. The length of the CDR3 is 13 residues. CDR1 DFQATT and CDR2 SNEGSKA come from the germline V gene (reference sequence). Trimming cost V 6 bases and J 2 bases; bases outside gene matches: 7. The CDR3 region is CSAQAGQTYEQYF. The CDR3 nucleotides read TGCAGTGCCCAAGCGGGGCAAACCTACGAGCAGTACTTC.

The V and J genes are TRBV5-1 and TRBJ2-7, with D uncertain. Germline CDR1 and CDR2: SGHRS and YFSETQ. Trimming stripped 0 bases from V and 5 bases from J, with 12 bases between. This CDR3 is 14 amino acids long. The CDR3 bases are TGCGCCAGCAGCTTGGGGGCTCTAAATAACGAGCAGTACTTC. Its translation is CASSLGALNNEQYF. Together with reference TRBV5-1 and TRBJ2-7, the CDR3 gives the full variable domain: KAGVTQTPRYLIKTRGQQVTLSCSPISGHRSVSWYQQTPGQGLQFLFEYFSETQRNKGNFPGRFSGRQFSNSRSEMNVSTLELGDSALYLCASSLGALNNEQYFGPGTRLTVT.

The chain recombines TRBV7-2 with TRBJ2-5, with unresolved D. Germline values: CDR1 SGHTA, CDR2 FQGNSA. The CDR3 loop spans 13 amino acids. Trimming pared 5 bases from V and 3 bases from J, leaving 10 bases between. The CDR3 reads CASSITFKETQYF. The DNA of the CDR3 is TGTGCCAGCAGCATCACCTTTAAAGAGACCCAGTACTTC.

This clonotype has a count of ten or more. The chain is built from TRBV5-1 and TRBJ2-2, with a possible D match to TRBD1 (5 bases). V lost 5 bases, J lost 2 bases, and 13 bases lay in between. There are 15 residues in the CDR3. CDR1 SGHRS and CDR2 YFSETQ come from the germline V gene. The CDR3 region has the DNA TGCGCCAGCAGTCCCCGGACAACTAACACCGGGGAGCTGTTTTTT. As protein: CASSPRTTNTGELFF.

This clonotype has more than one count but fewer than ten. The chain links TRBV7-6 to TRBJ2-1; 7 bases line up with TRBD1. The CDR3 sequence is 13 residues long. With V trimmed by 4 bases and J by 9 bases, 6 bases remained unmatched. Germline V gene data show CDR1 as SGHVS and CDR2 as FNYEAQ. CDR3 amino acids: CASSSRQGGEQFF. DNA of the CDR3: TGTGCCAGCAGCTCTAGACAGGGCGGTGAGCAGTTCTTC.

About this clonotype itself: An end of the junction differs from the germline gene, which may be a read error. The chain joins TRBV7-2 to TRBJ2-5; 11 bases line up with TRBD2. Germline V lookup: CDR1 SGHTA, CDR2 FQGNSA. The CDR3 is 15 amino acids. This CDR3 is CASSSTSGIPETQHF. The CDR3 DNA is TGTGCCAGCAGTTCGACTAGCGGGATACCAGAGACCCAGCACTTC. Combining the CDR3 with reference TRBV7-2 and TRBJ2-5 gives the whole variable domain GAGVSQSPSNKVTEKGKDVELRCDPISGHTALYWYRQSLGQGLEFLIYFQGNSAPDKSGLPSDRFSAERTGGSVSTLTIQRTQQEDSAVYLCASSSTSGIPETQHFGPGTRLLVL.

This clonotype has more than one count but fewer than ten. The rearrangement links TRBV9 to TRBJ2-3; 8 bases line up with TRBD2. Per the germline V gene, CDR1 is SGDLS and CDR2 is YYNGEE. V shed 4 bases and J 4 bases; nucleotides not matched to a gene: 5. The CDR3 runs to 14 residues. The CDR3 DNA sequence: TGTGCCAGCAGCCCCGAAGCGGGAGCAGATACGCAGTATTTT. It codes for CASSPEAGADTQYF. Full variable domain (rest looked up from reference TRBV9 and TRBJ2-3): DSGVTQTPKHLITATGQRVTLRCSPRSGDLSVYWYQQSLDQGLQFLIQYYNGEERAKGNILERFSAQQFPDLHSELNLSSLELGDSALYFCASSPEAGADTQYFGPGTRLTVL.